The clone carrying this TCR beta chain was observed once. A much larger clone differs by one base, so this may be a read error. The data originate from a study of CD8+CD57+ T cells in acquired aplastic anemia. Both TCR beta VDJ combination and CDR3 sequence profiling were carried out. Genomic DNA was the template for this profiling. MiXCR was run by TCRdb on the reads, yielding one entry per CDR3 protein. The repertoire holds 200,000 to 250,000 distinct CDR3 sequences, roughly 33% seen once, with roughly 1.1% in the top ten. Germline V gene lookup returns CDR1 ENHRY and CDR2 SYGVKD. V was trimmed by 10 bases and J by 11 bases, leaving 18 bases between them. The CDR3 is 13 amino acids.

V gene TRBV10-3 combines with J gene TRBJ1-6; D is unresolved. Source material: sorted CD4+, CD8+, or CD8+CD57+ T cells (not recorded which) from PBMCs. The TCR comes from a human donor in good health, serving as a control. The CDR3 DNA reads as TGTGCCAGCAGATTGGACGGAAATCCACCCCTCCACTTT. Protein product: CASRLDGNPPLHF.